This is a list of T cell receptor beta chains from one sample in a study of ipilimumab plus nivolumab after autologous stem cell transplantation. Method: immunoSEQ multiplex PCR; TCRdb's copy keeps in-frame clones and lacks some. In the table there are tens of thousands of clones, 70% to 90% of which are singletons. Here the sequenced sample was PBMCs, taken in a trial of ipilimumab plus nivolumab as post-transplant consolidation. All receptors derive from a male donor with diffuse large B-cell lymphoma. CDR3s include the opening cysteine and the closing phenylalanine or tryptophan. The D gene is left open where the match is weak. Clone size appears in some rows only: once, few, many, or a class for an expanded clone.

>TRBJ1-6|NA|NA|TRBV19
CATRRRSPLNSPLHF
TGTGCCACCCGCCGGAGGTCACCATTAAATTCACCCCTCCACTTT
>TRBJ2-3|NA|TRBD1|TRBV7-2
CASSPGQGRSTDTQYF
TGTGCCAGCAGCCCTGGACAGGGGCGAAGCACAGATACGCAGTATTTT
>TRBJ1-1|once|NA|TRBV19
CASRGSTGWWAEAFF
TGTGCCAGTAGGGGGTCCACAGGGTGGTGGGCTGAAGCTTTCTTT
>TRBJ1-1|NA|NA|TRBV4-1
CASSPFAGIERTEAFF
TGCGCCAGCAGCCCCTTCGCCGGGATCGAACGCACTGAAGCTTTCTTT
>TRBJ2-7|NA|NA|TRBV10-2
CASRDYRGRGSYEQYF
TGCGCCAGCAGGGACTACAGGGGACGGGGGTCCTACGAGCAGTACTTC
>TRBJ2-1|once|NA|TRBV2
CASRNRIYNEQFF
TGTGCCAGCAGGAACAGGATTTACAATGAGCAGTTCTTC
>TRBJ2-4|few|TRBD2|TRBV7-9
CASSPLAGGITKNIQYF
TGTGCCAGCAGCCCCCTAGCGGGGGGGATCACCAAAAACATTCAGTACTTC
>TRBJ2-4|NA|TRBD1|TRBV18
CASHQGVGAKNIQYF
TGTGCCAGCCATCAGGGGGTTGGGGCCAAAAACATTCAGTACTTC
>TRBJ1-2|NA|NA|TRBV2
CASSLSREGYTF
TGTGCCAGCAGCCTCAGTCGGGAGGGCTACACCTTC
>TRBJ2-7|NA|NA|TRBV4-3
CASSQVPRGNYEQYF
TGCGCCAGCAGCCAAGTCCCCCGGGGCAACTACGAGCAGTACTTC
>TRBJ1-5|NA|NA|TRBV19
CASSRAGSGSNQPQHF
TGTGCCAGTAGTAGGGCGGGTAGTGGGAGCAATCAGCCCCAGCATTTT
>TRBJ1-4|few|NA|TRBV6-1
CASSEWRPTNEKLFF
TGTGCCAGCAGTGAATGGCGACCAACTAATGAAAAACTGTTTTTT
>TRBJ2-5|NA|TRBD1|TRBV18
CASSRGTGSWETQYF
TGTGCCAGCTCACGGGGGACAGGTTCGTGGGAGACCCAGTACTTC
>TRBJ1-1|NA|NA|TRBV18
CASSPTPTIFTEAFF
TGTGCCAGCTCACCAACCCCGACGATCTTCACTGAAGCTTTCTTT
>TRBJ2-3|once|NA|TRBV11-2
CASSFSGGEYTQYF
TGTGCCAGCAGCTTTTCCGGGGGTGAATATACGCAGTATTTT
>TRBJ2-5|NA|NA|TRBV7-9
CASSLERETQYF
TGTGCCAGCAGCTTAGAGCGGGAGACCCAGTACTTC
>TRBJ1-6|once|NA|TRBV5-1
CASSLEGNYNSPLHF
TGCGCCAGCAGCTTGGAGGGCAACTATAATTCACCCCTCCACTTT
>TRBJ1-4|NA|TRBD1|TRBV4-3
CASSQGSGQGGEKLFF
TGCGCCAGCAGCCAAGGGTCGGGACAGGGTGGTGAAAAACTGTTTTTT
>TRBJ1-1|NA|NA|TRBV7-8
CASSLRRETEAFF
TGTGCCAGCAGCTTGCGAAGGGAGACTGAAGCTTTCTTT
>TRBJ2-7|large|NA|TRBV5-4
CASSLDAAYEQYF
TGTGCCAGCAGCTTGGATGCGGCCTACGAGCAGTACTTC
>TRBJ2-5|NA|NA|TRBV7-9
CASSRRNMRRETQYF
TGTGCCAGCAGCCGCAGGAATATGAGGCGGGAGACCCAGTACTTC
>TRBJ1-5|few|NA|TRBV2
CASNLGDQPQHF
TGTGCCAGCAACTTAGGGGATCAGCCCCAGCATTTT
>TRBJ2-7|NA|NA|TRBV13
CASSSRDHSPEQYF
TGTGCCAGCAGCTCCCGGGACCACTCCCCCGAGCAGTACTTC
>TRBJ2-7|NA|TRBD2|TRBV5-4
CASSLTSGGTYEQYF
TGTGCCAGCAGCTTGACTAGCGGGGGTACCTACGAGCAGTACTTC
>TRBJ2-5|few|NA|TRBV2
CASRPLKETQYF
TGTGCCAGCAGGCCCCTTAAAGAGACCCAGTACTTC
>TRBJ1-2|NA|NA|TRBV5-5
CASSFSGQTSLGYTF
TGTGCCAGCAGCTTTAGTGGACAGACGTCTCTAGGCTACACCTTC
>TRBJ1-3|NA|NA|TRBV6-5
CASSLQGNTIYF
TGTGCCAGCAGTTTGCAGGGAAACACCATATATTTT
>TRBJ1-2|NA|NA|TRBV11-2
CASSPVSGLGDDGYTF
TGTGCCAGCAGCCCAGTAAGCGGATTAGGGGATGACGGCTACACCTTC
>TRBJ2-7|NA|TRBD2|TRBV11-2
CASSLDRGGREQYF
TGTGCCAGCAGCTTAGATCGGGGGGGGCGCGAGCAGTACTTC
>TRBJ1-1|NA|NA|TRBV25-1
CASSEVQGNTEAFF
TGTGCCAGCAGTGAAGTACAGGGGAACACTGAAGCTTTCTTT
>TRBJ2-2|NA|NA|TRBV5-1
CASSLDPGATGELFF
TGCGCCAGCAGCTTGGACCCAGGGGCCACCGGGGAGCTGTTTTTT
>TRBJ1-5|few|TRBD1|TRBV5-1
CASSRAGQGWEPQHF
TGCGCCAGCAGCCGAGCGGGACAGGGGTGGGAGCCCCAGCATTTT
>TRBJ2-7|NA|NA|TRBV7-9
CASSLYASTYEQYF
TGTGCCAGCAGCTTATATGCGTCGACCTACGAGCAGTACTTC
>TRBJ2-7|NA|NA|TRBV7-9
CASSRDWQGNSEQYF
TGTGCCAGCAGCCGGGATTGGCAGGGCAATAGCGAGCAGTACTTC
>TRBJ1-6|NA|NA|TRBV4-1
CASSQPLGGGGAPLHF
TGCGCCAGCAGCCAACCGCTCGGGGGAGGAGGGGCGCCCCTCCACTTT
>TRBJ1-1|NA|NA|TRBV6-5
CASSPAVQDTEAFF
TGTGCCAGCAGCCCCGCGGTTCAGGACACTGAAGCTTTCTTT
>TRBJ2-5|once|NA|TRBV9
CASSQTGLIETQYF
TGTGCCAGCTCCCAGACCGGACTGATCGAGACCCAGTACTTC
>TRBJ2-1|once|TRBD2|TRBV5-1
CASSDSGGASDEQFF
TGCGCCAGCAGCGATAGCGGGGGGGCCAGCGATGAGCAGTTCTTC
>TRBJ1-6|NA|NA|TRBV6-6
CASSLRDVNSPLHF
TGTGCCAGCAGTTTAAGGGACGTTAATTCACCCCTCCACTTT
>TRBJ2-3|NA|NA|TRBV5-1
CASSLDGGLGTDTQYF
TGCGCCAGCAGCTTGGATGGTGGCCTTGGCACAGATACGCAGTATTTT
>TRBJ2-1|NA|NA|TRBV18
CASQGTNEQFF
TGTGCCAGCCAAGGGACCAATGAGCAGTTCTTC
>TRBJ1-3|once|NA|TRBV19
CATCRLGQRTGNTIYF
TGTGCCACCTGCAGACTAGGACAACGCACTGGAAACACCATATATTTT
>TRBJ1-6|NA|NA|TRBV28
CASSFRRPGSYNSPLHF
TGTGCCAGCAGTTTCAGGCGTCCTGGCTCCTATAATTCACCCCTCCACTTT
>TRBJ2-7|NA|NA|TRBV21-1
CASSSYNGGRRDEQYF
TGTGCCAGCAGCTCATACAACGGTGGCCGGCGGGACGAGCAGTACTTC
>TRBJ2-7|NA|NA|TRBV5-1
CASSSGDSYEQYF
TGCGCCAGCAGTTCGGGGGACAGCTACGAGCAGTACTTC
>TRBJ2-1|NA|TRBD2|TRBV11-1
CASSLRTSGGISYNEQFF
TGTGCCAGCAGCTTGCGGACTAGCGGGGGTATCTCCTACAATGAGCAGTTCTTC
>TRBJ2-7|NA|TRBD2|TRBV7-9
CASSQGGLLTYEQYF
TGTGCCAGCAGCCAGGGAGGGTTATTAACCTACGAGCAGTACTTC
>TRBJ2-1|NA|NA|TRBV7-8
CASSLDGLSYNEQFF
TGTGCCAGCAGCTTAGACGGGTTATCCTACAATGAGCAGTTCTTC
>TRBJ2-5|NA|NA|TRBV21-1
CASSKPIAGLGETQYF
TGTGCCAGCAGCAAACCAATTGCGGGACTTGGAGAGACCCAGTACTTC
>TRBJ2-7|NA|NA|TRBV9
CASSVATGFEQYF
TGTGCCAGCAGCGTAGCAACAGGGTTCGAGCAGTACTTC
>TRBJ2-1|NA|NA|TRBV25-1
CASSERLGGRGTQQFF
TGTGCCAGCAGTGAGAGGTTGGGAGGGAGGGGGACCCAGCAGTTCTTC
>TRBJ2-1|NA|NA|TRBV7-2
CASSSSSSSYNEQFF
TGTGCCAGCAGCTCTAGTTCGAGCTCCTACAATGAGCAGTTCTTC